This entry concerns a single T cell receptor (beta chain). In the original workflow: Amplification of reference gene primers provided the estimated nucleated cell counts. The table came from immunoSEQ multiplex PCR; TCRdb's copy has only in-frame clones and leaves some out. The V and J calls and clone size were taken over from that table, and D and trimming were inferred from the DNA. The sample lists about 360,000 clones, approximately 86% occurring once. The data were taken from a study of blood T cell repertoires in COVID-19. The overall study: The study drew acute and convalescent COVID-19 samples from the United States, Italy and Spain. The analysed material was cDNA or gDNA that came from T cells, B-cell-depleted T cells, or PBMCs.

The germline V gene encodes CDR1 SGHTA and CDR2 FQGNSA. Trimming took off 4 bases at V and 3 bases at J, with 13 bases between the two ends. CDR3 size: 15 residues. Followed over time, Seattle patients had been enrolled while infection was active. The sequence came from a woman aged 55-69 years with COVID-19, enrolled during active disease. The J gene is TRBJ2-1, the V gene TRBV7-2; a weak D match, TRBD2 (6 bases). Material for sequencing was peripheral blood. The CDR3 here is CASSYISGIYNEQFF. CDR3 coding DNA: TGTGCCAGCAGCTACATTAGCGGAATCTACAATGAGCAGTTCTTC.